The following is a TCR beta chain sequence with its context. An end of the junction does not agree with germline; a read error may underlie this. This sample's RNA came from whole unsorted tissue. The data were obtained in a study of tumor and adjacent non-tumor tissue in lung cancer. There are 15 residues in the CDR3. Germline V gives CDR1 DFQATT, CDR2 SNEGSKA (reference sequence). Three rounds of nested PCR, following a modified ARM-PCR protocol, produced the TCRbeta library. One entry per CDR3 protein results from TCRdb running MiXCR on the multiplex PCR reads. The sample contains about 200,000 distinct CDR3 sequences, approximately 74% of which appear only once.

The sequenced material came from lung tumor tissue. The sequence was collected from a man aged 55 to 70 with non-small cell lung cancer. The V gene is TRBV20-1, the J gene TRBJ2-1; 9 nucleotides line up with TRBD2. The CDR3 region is CSASDCGGASNEQFF. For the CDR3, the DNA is TGCAGTGCTAGTGATTGCGGGGGGGCCTCCAATGAGCAATTCTTC.